The 25 T cell receptor beta chains listed next were all sequenced from one sample in a study of T cell responses to AZD1222 COVID-19 vaccine. TCRdb's copy holds only in-frame clones and misses some; the assay was immunoSEQ multiplex PCR. The table includes 120,000 or so clones, about 87% detected once. The material sequenced was peripheral blood, taken on day 0 of AZD1222 vaccination. These receptors were obtained from an adult in good health.

The rearrangement links TRBV2 to TRBJ1-6; 9 bases agree with TRBD1. Germline V CDR1 and CDR2: SNHLY, FYNNEI. This CDR3 is built from 17 residues. Losses at the gene ends were 5 bases for V and 6 bases for J; bases not matched to a gene: 11. The DNA for the CDR3 is TGTGCCAGCAGTAGGATCGGAACAGGGGGCTTTAATTCACCCCTCCACTTT. It encodes CASSRIGTGGFNSPLHF.

The rearrangement joins TRBV5-1 to TRBJ2-1; 10 bases align to TRBD2. CDR1 and CDR2 (germline): SGHRS, YFSETQ. After removal of 2 bases from V and 7 bases from J, the junction contained 9 bases not matched to a gene. This CDR3 spans 16 amino acids. The CDR3 DNA reads as TGCGCCAGCAGCTTCCTAGAGCGGGAGGGCCAAAATGAGCAGTTCTTC. Amino acid sequence: CASSFLEREGQNEQFF.

The chain couples TRBV10-1 to TRBJ2-7; D is unclear. The CDR3 has 14 amino acids. V lost 5 bases and J lost 3, with 14 bases in between. CDR1 and CDR2 from the germline V gene are WNHNN and SYGVQD (reference sequence). CDR3 bases: TGCGCCAGCAGTAAGGGCGTCTCGAGCTACGAGCAGTACTTC. This encodes CASSKGVSSYEQYF.

This chain uses TRBV3-1 (or the pseudogene TRBV3-2) with TRBJ2-7; weak D call: TRBD1 (6 bases). Trimming removed 5 bases at V and 3 bases at J, with 11 bases between. Germline assignment: CDR1 LGHDT and CDR2 YNNKEL (reference sequence). CDR3 length equals 13 residues. CDR3 protein: CASSNRAGYEQYF. For the CDR3, the DNA is TGTGCCAGCAGCAACAGGGCCGGCTACGAGCAGTACTTC.

The chain combines TRBV29-1 with TRBJ1-5; 8 bases map to TRBD1. The CDR3 runs to 13 residues. CDR1 and CDR2 from the germline V gene are SQVTM and ANQGSEA. J was trimmed by 5 bases and V by 5 bases; bases with no gene match: 5. For the CDR3, the DNA is TGCAGCGTTCGGACAGGGTGGGATCAGCCCCAGCATTTT. Translating it yields CSVRTGWDQPQHF.

Only a few counts were recorded for this clone. CDR3 protein: CASTGDRPDQPQHF. The CDR3 DNA is TGTGCCAGTACCGGGGACAGACCCGACCAGCCCCAGCATTTT. The chain combines TRBV19 with TRBJ1-5, with 7 bases lining up with TRBD1. Unmatched junction bases numbered 10, after V lost 7 bases and J lost 7 bases. From germline, CDR1 is LNHDA and CDR2 SQIVND (reference sequence). This CDR3 has 14 amino acids.

J is TRBJ2-2 and V is TRBV25-1; D unresolved. The germline CDR1 and CDR2 sequences are MGHDK and SYGVNS. The V end was cut by 3 bases, the J end by 6 bases, with 8 bases between. CDR3 length: 13 residues. The CDR3 DNA reads as TGTGCCAGCAGTGACCAAAACCCCGGGGAGCTGTTTTTT. Translation: CASSDQNPGELFF. Filled out from reference TRBV25-1 and TRBJ2-2, the complete variable domain reads EADIYQTPRYLVIGTGKKITLECSQTMGHDKMYWYQQDPGMELHLIHYSYGVNSTEKGDLSSESTVSRIRTEHFPLTLESARPSHTSQYLCASSDQNPGELFFGEGSRLTVL.

The chain carries TRBV3-1 (or the pseudogene TRBV3-2) and TRBJ1-6, with a possible D match to TRBD1 (6 bases). Germline CDR1 reads LGHDT; CDR2 reads YNNKEL (reference sequence). V was trimmed by 1 base and J by 3 bases, leaving 10 bases between them. This CDR3 is 16 amino acids long. DNA of the CDR3: TGTGCCAGCAGCCAAGGAGGGGGAGTCTATAATTCACCCCTCCACTTT. This translates into CASSQGGGVYNSPLHF.

The J gene is TRBJ1-1, the V gene TRBV10-3; no definite D call. V shed 4 bases and J shed 0 bases, with 6 bases lying between them. The CDR3 sequence is 13 residues long. Germline V gene sequence: CDR1 ENHRY, CDR2 SYGVKD. The CDR3 nucleotides read TGTGCCATCAGTGCTCGAGTGAACACTGAAGCTTTCTTT. Its translation: CAISARVNTEAFF.

This clone has only a few counts. The V call is TRBV9, the J call TRBJ1-4; no clear D gene. CDR3 length: 14 residues. Germline CDR1 is SGDLS and CDR2 is YYNGEE. V dropped 1 base and J dropped 8 bases, with 12 bases sitting between them. Here the CDR3 DNA reads TGTGCCAGCAGCGTATCTAGACTTACCGAAAAACTGTTTTTT. Protein product: CASSVSRLTEKLFF.

The genes are TRBV7-9 and TRBJ2-1; 11 bases agree with TRBD2. The CDR3 runs to 16 residues. Germline V gene lookup returns CDR1 SEHNR and CDR2 FQNEAQ (reference sequence). Trimming took 2 bases from V and 5 from J; bases not matched to a gene: 5. The CDR3 nucleotides read TGTGCCAGCAGCTTAAAACGGGGACTAGCGGACAATGAGCAGTTCTTC. It specifies CASSLKRGLADNEQFF.

The chain combines TRBV19 with TRBJ1-2, with a possible D match to TRBD1 (5 bases). The CDR3 extends over 14 amino acids. CDR1 LNHDA and CDR2 SQIVND come from the germline V gene (reference sequence). V was cut by 6 bases and J by 1 base, with 12 bases left in between. CDR3 sequence (DNA): TGTGCCAGTAGGACCAAGGGGAGTAACTATGGCTACACCTTC. Translated, it gives CASRTKGSNYGYTF.

V is TRBV6-5 and J is TRBJ2-7; the D is unclear. The CDR3 length is 12 residues. V dropped 6 bases and J dropped 6 bases, with 12 bases sitting between them. The germline CDR1 and CDR2 sequences are MNHEY and SVGAGI. CDR3 DNA: TGTGCCAGCAGCGGACGGGTTGGCGAGCAGTACTTC. This translates into CASSGRVGEQYF.

The rearrangement links TRBV10-2 to TRBJ2-7, with 9 bases matching TRBD1. The ends lost 6 bases at V and 0 bases at J; junction bases unmatched: 3. The germline V gene has CDR1 WSHSY and CDR2 SAAADI. The CDR3 is made up of 14 amino acids. CDR3 loop: CASRGQGFSYEQYF. In DNA form, the CDR3 reads TGCGCCAGCAGGGGACAGGGATTCTCCTACGAGCAGTACTTC.

In the case of this clone: This sample also contains other DNA sequences that code for the same CDR3. V and J are TRBV5-1 and TRBJ2-1, with TRBD1 matching 7 bases. The CDR3 contains 15 residues. Germline V gives CDR1 SGHRS, CDR2 YFSETQ. J was trimmed by 2 bases and V by 0 bases; bases with no gene match: 2. The CDR3 loop is CASSLGQGAYNEQFF. DNA of the CDR3: TGCGCCAGCAGCTTGGGCCAGGGGGCCTACAATGAGCAGTTCTTC.

V gene TRBV30 combines with J gene TRBJ1-5; D uncertain. Trimming took off 4 bases at V and 1 base at J, with 17 bases between the two ends. This CDR3 is 16 amino acids long. Germline values: CDR1 GTSNPN, CDR2 SVGIG (reference sequence). CDR3 DNA: TGTGCCTGGACTTGGGGTAAGGGTGCGAGCAATCAGCCCCAGCATTTT. Amino acids: CAWTWGKGASNQPQHF.

CDR3 in DNA: TGTGCCAGCAGTTTTTATGGGAATGAAAAACTGTTTTTT. Translating gives CASSFYGNEKLFF. The chain carries TRBV27 and TRBJ1-4; D is unresolved. V was pared by 3 bases and J by 5 bases, with 7 bases between. Germline V CDR1 and CDR2: MNHEY, SMNVEV (reference sequence). The CDR3 totals 13 residues.

CDR3 loop: CASSLIGTDTQYF. CDR3 sequence (DNA): TGTGCCAGCAGCTTAATCGGCACAGATACGCAGTATTTT. This rearrangement joins TRBV6-5 to TRBJ2-3; D unresolved. Germline values: CDR1 MNHEY, CDR2 SVGAGI. There are 13 residues in the CDR3. Between the trimmed V and J ends, which lost 6 bases and 1 base, there was a span of 8 bases.

This clone has just one count. The J gene is TRBJ1-1, the V gene TRBV2, with no clear D. This CDR3 spans 13 amino acids. Germline CDR1 and CDR2: SNHLY and FYNNEI. V was trimmed by 5 bases and J by 0 bases, leaving 7 bases between them. The CDR3 sequence is CASSPTVNTEAFF. CDR3 sequence (DNA): TGTGCCAGCAGTCCGACGGTGAACACTGAAGCTTTCTTT.

The rearrangement uses TRBV7-2 and TRBJ2-7; the match to TRBD2 covers 9 bases. The junction had 6 bases not matched to a gene; V was cut back by 4 bases and J by 2 bases. This CDR3 comprises 15 residues. Germline CDR1 is SGHTA and CDR2 is FQGNSA. The CDR3: CASSWRASGTYEQYF. CDR3 DNA sequence: TGTGCCAGCAGCTGGCGGGCTAGCGGGACCTACGAGCAGTACTTC.

This chain connects TRBV9 to TRBJ1-5; D perhaps matches TRBD1 (5 bases). Germline-derived CDR1 and CDR2 are SGDLS and YYNGEE. V lost 0 bases and J lost 0, with 7 bases in between. This CDR3 region has 15 residues. The CDR3 sequence is CASSVGGDSNQPQHF. CDR3 sequence (DNA): TGTGCCAGCAGCGTAGGGGGGGATAGCAATCAGCCCCAGCATTTT.

The chain links TRBV7-9 to TRBJ1-5, with TRBD1 identical over 9 bases. The V segment lost 4 bases and the J segment 6 bases; nucleotides outside the gene matches: 4. CDR1 SEHNR and CDR2 FQNEAQ come from the germline V gene (reference sequence). This CDR3 has 14 amino acids. CDR3 DNA: TGTGCCAGCAGCTCCGGGACAGGGCTTCAGCCCCAGCATTTT. It is translated as CASSSGTGLQPQHF.

The chain couples TRBV6-5 to TRBJ1-1; no reliable D call. Germline values: CDR1 MNHEY, CDR2 SVGAGI. The CDR3 loop spans 15 amino acids. Deletions cut 6 bases from V and 5 bases from J, with 19 bases between. CDR3 protein: CASSRESRAGTEAFF. The CDR3 nucleotides are TGTGCCAGCAGCCGGGAATCCCGAGCGGGGACTGAAGCTTTCTTT.

The chain recombines TRBV5-1 with TRBJ1-1; 9 bases are shared with TRBD1. The CDR3 extends over 13 amino acids. The germline V gene has CDR1 SGHRS and CDR2 YFSETQ. Trimming cost V 4 bases and J 7 bases; bases outside gene matches: 5. The CDR3: CASSRTGQGEAFF. The DNA of the CDR3 is TGCGCCAGCAGCAGAACGGGACAGGGTGAAGCTTTCTTT.

This sequence joins TRBV6-6 and TRBJ2-7; 9 nucleotides match TRBD2. Germline V gene sequence: CDR1 MNHNY, CDR2 SVGAGI (reference sequence). Trimming at V came to 8 bases and at J to 4 bases, leaving 6 bases not matched to a gene. This CDR3 contains 13 residues. CDR3 sequence: CASGRLADYEQYF. CDR3 sequence (DNA): TGTGCCAGCGGTAGACTAGCGGATTACGAGCAGTACTTC.